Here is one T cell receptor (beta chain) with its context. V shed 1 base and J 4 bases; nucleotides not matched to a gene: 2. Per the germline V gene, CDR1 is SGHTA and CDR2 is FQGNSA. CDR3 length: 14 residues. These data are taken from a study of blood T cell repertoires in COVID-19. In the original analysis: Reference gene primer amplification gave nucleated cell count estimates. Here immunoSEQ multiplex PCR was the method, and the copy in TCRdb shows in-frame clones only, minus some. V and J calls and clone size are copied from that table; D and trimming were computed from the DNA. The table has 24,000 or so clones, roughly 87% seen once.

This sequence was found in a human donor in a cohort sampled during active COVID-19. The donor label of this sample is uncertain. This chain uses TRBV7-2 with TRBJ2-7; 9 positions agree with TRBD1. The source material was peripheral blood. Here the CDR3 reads CASSLDRGRYEQYF. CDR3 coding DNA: TGTGCCAGCAGCTTAGACAGGGGGCGGTACGAGCAGTACTTC. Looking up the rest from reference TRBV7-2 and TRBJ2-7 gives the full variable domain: GAGVSQSPSNKVTEKGKDVELRCDPISGHTALYWYRQSLGQGLEFLIYFQGNSAPDKSGLPSDRFSAERTGGSVSTLTIQRTQQEDSAVYLCASSLDRGRYEQYFGPGTRLTVT.